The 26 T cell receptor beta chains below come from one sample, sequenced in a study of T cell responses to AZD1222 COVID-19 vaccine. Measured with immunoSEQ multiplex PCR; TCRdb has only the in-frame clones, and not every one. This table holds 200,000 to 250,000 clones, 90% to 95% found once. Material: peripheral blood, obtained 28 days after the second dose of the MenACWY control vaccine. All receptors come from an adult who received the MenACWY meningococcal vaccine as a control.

Written as DNA, the CDR3 is TGTGCCAGCAGCCCAGCCCAGGGGGCTCGGAACGAGCAGTACTTC. Encoded protein: CASSPAQGARNEQYF. The chain has TRBV7-3 and TRBJ2-7; 8 nucleotides align to TRBD1. This CDR3 spans 15 amino acids. The V gene end was trimmed by 5 bases and the J gene end by 5 bases; junction bases not matched to a gene: 11. From germline, CDR1 is SGHTA and CDR2 FQGTGA.

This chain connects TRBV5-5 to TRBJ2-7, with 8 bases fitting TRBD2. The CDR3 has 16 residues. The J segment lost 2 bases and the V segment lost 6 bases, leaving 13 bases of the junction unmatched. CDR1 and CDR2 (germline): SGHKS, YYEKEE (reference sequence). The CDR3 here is CASTQYVVSGTYEQYF. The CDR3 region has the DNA TGTGCCAGCACCCAGTACGTAGTTAGCGGGACCTACGAGCAGTACTTC.

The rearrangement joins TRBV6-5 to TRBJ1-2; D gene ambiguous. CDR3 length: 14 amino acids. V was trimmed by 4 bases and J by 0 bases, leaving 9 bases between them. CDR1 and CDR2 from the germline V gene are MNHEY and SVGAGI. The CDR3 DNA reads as TGTGCCAGCAGTTCCCTAACATCTAACTATGGCTACACCTTC. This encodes CASSSLTSNYGYTF.

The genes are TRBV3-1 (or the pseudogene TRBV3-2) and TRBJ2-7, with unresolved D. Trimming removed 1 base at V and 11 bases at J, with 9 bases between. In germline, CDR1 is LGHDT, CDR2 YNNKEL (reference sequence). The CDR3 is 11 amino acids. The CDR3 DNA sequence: TGTGCCAGCAGCCAAGGCCGGTGGGAGTACTTC. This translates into CASSQGRWEYF.

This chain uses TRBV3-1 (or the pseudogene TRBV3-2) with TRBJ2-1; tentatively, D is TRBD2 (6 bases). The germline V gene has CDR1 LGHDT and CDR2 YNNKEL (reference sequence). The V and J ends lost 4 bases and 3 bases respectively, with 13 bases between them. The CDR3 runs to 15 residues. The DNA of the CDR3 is TGTGCCAGCAGCCGAGAGATTAGCGGCTACAATGAGCAGTTCTTC. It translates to CASSREISGYNEQFF.

Here the CDR3 reads CAWSAQDAASGNTIYF. CDR3 nucleotide sequence: TGTGCCTGGAGTGCACAGGACGCCGCTTCTGGAAACACCATATATTTT. The chain combines TRBV30 with TRBJ1-3, with a tentative D call TRBD1 (5 bases). Germline assignment: CDR1 GTSNPN and CDR2 SVGIG (reference sequence). Deletions cut 1 base from V and 1 base from J, with 14 bases between. The length of the CDR3 is 16 residues.

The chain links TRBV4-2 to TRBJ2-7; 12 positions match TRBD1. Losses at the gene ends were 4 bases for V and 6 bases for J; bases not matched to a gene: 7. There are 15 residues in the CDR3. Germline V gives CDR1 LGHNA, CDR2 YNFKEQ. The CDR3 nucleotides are TGTGCCAGCAGCCCAACCGGGACAGGGGGCTTCGAGCAGTACTTC. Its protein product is CASSPTGTGGFEQYF.

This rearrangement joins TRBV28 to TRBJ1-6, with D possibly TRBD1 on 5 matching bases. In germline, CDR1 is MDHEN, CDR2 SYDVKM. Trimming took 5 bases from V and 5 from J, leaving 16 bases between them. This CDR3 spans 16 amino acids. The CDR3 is CASSPTGRRDNSPLHF. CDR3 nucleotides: TGTGCCAGCAGTCCAACTGGCCGCAGGGATAATTCACCCCTCCACTTT.

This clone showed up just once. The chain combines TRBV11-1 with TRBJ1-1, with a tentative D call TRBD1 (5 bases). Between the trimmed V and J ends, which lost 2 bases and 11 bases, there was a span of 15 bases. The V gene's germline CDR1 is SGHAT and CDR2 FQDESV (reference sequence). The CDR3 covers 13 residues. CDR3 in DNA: TGTGCCAGCAGCTTATCTTCAGGGAACGTCGCTTTCTTT. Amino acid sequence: CASSLSSGNVAFF.

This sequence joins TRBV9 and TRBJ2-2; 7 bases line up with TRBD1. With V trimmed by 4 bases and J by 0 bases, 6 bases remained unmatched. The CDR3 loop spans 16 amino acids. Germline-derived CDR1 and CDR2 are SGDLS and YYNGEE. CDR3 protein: CASSSTGTANTGELFF. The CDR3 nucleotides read TGTGCCAGCAGCTCCACCGGGACAGCGAACACCGGGGAGCTGTTTTTT.

This CDR3 reads CASSSQGLLAEAFF. The CDR3 region has the DNA TGTGCCAGCAGCTCCCAGGGGTTATTAGCTGAAGCTTTCTTT. V is TRBV4-2 and J is TRBJ1-1; D perhaps matches TRBD1 (6 bases). Trimming stripped 5 bases from V and 6 bases from J, with 16 bases between. The CDR3 has 14 amino acids. CDR1 is LGHNA and CDR2 is YNFKEQ in the germline V gene.

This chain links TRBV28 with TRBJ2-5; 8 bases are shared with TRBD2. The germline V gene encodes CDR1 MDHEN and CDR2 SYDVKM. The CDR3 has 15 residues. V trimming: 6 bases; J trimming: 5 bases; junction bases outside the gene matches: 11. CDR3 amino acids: CASSKSGGRGETQYF. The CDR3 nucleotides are TGTGCCAGCAGCAAGAGCGGGGGACGGGGGGAGACCCAGTACTTC.

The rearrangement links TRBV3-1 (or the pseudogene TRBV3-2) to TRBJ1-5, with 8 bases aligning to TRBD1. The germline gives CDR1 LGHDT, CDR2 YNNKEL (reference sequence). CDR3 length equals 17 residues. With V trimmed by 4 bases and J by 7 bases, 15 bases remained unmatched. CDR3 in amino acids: CASSLVHNRGFWQPQHF. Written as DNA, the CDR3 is TGTGCCAGCAGCCTAGTCCATAACAGGGGGTTTTGGCAGCCCCAGCATTTT.

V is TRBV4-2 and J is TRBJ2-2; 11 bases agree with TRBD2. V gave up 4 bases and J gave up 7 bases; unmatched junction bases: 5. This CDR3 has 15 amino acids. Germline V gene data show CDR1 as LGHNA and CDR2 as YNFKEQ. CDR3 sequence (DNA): TGTGCCAGCAGCCCCGGGACTAGCGGCAACGGGGAGCTGTTTTTT. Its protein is CASSPGTSGNGELFF.

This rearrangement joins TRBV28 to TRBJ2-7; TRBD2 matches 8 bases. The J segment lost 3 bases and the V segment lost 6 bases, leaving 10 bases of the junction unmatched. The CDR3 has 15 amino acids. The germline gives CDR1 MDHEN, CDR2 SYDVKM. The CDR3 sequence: CASSSGGLGDYEQYF. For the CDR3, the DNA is TGTGCCAGCAGCTCCGGGGGACTAGGCGACTACGAGCAGTACTTC.

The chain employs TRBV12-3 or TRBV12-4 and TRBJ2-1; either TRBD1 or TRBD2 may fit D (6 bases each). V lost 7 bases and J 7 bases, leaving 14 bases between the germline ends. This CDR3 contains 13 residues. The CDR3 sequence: CASTGGAENEQFF. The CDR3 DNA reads TGTGCCAGCACCGGGGGCGCGGAGAATGAGCAGTTCTTC.

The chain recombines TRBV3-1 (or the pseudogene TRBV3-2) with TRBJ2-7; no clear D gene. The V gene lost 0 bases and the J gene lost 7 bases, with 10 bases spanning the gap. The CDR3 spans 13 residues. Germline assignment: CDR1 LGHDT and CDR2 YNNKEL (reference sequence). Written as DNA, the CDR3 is TGTGCCAGCAGCCAAGACCGGGCTCAAGAGCAGTACTTC. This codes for CASSQDRAQEQYF.

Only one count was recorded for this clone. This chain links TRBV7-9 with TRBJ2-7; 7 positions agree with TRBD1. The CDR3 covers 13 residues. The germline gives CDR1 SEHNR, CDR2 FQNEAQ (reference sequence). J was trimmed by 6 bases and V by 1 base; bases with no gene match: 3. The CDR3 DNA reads TGTGCCAGCAGCTTAGGGACAGGATTCGAGCAGTACTTC. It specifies CASSLGTGFEQYF.

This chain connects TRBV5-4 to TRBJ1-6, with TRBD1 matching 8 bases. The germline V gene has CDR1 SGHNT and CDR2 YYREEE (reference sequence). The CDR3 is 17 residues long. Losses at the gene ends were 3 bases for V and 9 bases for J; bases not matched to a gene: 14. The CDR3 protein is CASSSDIGQGEGSPLHF. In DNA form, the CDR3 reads TGTGCCAGCAGCTCGGATATTGGACAGGGCGAAGGTTCACCCCTCCACTTT.

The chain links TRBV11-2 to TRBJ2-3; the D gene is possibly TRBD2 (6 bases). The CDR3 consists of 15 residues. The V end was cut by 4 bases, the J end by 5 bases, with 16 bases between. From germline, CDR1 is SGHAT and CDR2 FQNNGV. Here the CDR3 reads CASSSTRRDLDTQYF. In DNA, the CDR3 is TGTGCCAGCAGCTCGACTAGGCGGGATTTAGATACGCAGTATTTT.

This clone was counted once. The CDR3 sequence is CASRIFSGTSGLNEQFF. DNA of the CDR3: TGTGCCAGCAGGATATTTTCCGGGACTAGCGGCCTCAATGAGCAGTTCTTC. The chain joins TRBV11-2 to TRBJ2-1; TRBD2 matches 11 bases. Per germline, CDR1 SGHAT and CDR2 FQNNGV. This CDR3 region has 17 residues. V lost 6 bases to trimming and J lost 6 bases; unmatched junction nucleotides: 13.

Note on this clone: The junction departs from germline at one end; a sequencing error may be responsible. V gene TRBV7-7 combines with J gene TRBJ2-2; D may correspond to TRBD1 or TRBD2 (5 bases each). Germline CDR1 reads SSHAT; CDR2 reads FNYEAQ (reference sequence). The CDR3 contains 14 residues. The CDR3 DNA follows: TGTGCTAGCAGCGACCCGGGACCCACCGGGGAGCTGTTTTTT. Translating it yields CASSDPGPTGELFF.

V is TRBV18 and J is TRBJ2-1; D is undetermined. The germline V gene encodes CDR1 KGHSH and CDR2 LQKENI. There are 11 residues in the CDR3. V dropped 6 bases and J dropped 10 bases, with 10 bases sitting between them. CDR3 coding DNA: TGTGCCAGCTCCCTGAAGTGGGAGCAGTTCTTC. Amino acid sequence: CASSLKWEQFF.

The CDR3 sequence: CASSYLVWDRHYEQYF. CDR3 nucleotide sequence: TGTGCCAGCAGTTACTTGGTATGGGACCGACACTACGAGCAGTACTTC. This sequence joins TRBV6-5 and TRBJ2-7; the D call may be TRBD1 or TRBD2 (5 bases each). The CDR3 has 16 amino acids. V gave up 1 base and J gave up 3 bases, with 16 bases separating them. Looked up from germline, CDR1 is MNHEY and CDR2 is SVGAGI.

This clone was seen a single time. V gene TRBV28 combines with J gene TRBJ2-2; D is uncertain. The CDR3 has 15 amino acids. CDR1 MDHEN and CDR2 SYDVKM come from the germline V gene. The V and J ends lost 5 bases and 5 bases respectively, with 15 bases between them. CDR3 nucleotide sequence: TGTGCCAGCAGTCCCTCCTCTGGATGGACCGGGGAGCTGTTTTTT. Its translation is CASSPSSGWTGELFF.

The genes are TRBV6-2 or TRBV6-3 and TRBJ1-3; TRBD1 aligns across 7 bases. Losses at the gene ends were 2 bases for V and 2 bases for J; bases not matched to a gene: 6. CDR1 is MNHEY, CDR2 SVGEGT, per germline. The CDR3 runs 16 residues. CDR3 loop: CASSYARGTTGNTIYF. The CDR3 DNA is TGTGCCAGCAGTTACGCCAGGGGGACGACTGGAAACACCATATATTTT.